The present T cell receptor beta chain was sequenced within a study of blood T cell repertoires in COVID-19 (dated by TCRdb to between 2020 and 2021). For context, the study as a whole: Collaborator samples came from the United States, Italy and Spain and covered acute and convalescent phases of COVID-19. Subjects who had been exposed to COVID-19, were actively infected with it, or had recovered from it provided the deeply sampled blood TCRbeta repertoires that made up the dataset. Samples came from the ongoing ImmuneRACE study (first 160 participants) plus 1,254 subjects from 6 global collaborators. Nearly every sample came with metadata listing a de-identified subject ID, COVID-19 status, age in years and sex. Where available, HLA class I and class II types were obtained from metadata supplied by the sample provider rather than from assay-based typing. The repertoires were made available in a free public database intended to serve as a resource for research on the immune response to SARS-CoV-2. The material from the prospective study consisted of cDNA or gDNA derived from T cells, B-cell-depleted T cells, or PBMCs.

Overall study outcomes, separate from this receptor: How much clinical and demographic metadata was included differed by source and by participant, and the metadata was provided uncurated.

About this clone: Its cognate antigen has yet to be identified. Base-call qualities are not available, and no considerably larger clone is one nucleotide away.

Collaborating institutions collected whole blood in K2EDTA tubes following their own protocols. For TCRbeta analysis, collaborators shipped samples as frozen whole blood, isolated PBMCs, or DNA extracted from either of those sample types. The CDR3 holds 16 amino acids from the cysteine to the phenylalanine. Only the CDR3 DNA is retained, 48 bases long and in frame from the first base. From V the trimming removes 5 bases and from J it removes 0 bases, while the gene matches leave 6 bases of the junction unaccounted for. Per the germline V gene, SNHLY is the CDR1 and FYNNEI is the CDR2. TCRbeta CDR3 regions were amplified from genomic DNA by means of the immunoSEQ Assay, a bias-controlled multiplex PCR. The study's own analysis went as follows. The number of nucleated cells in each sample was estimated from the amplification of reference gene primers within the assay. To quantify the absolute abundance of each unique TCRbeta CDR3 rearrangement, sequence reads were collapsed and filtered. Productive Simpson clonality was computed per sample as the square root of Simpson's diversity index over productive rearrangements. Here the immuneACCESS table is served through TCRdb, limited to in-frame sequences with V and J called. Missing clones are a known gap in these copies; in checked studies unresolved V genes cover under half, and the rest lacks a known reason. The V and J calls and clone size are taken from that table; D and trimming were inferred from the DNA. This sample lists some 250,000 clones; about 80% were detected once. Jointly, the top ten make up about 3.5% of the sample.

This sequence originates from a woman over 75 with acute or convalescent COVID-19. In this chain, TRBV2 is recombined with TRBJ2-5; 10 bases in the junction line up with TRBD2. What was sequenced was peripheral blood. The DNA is TGTGCCAGCAGTCGCGGGACTAGCGCGTACCAAGAGACCCAGTACTTC. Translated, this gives CASSRGTSAYQETQYF.